Below are 16 T cell receptor beta chains sequenced from a single sample in a study of type 1 and type 2 diabetes patients. The PCR template was genomic DNA. Amplification of the beta chain CDR3 used 30 forward and 13 reverse multiplex primers. Each CDR3 protein is one row after TCRdb ran MiXCR on the multiplex PCR reads. Among a few hundred thousand distinct CDR3 sequences listed, around 50% were seen once. Sample: peripheral blood mononuclear cells (PBMCs). The receptors were gathered from a man between 18 and 29 years old with type 2 diabetes.

This chain connects TRBV6-5 to TRBJ1-1; maybe TRBD1 (6 bases). V was cut by 5 bases and J by 11 bases, with 21 bases left in between. This CDR3 has 14 residues. Germline values: CDR1 MNHEY, CDR2 SVGAGI. The CDR3 DNA reads TGTGCCAGCAGTAAAGAGGCAGGGGCGAGGGTGGCTTTCTTT. Translation gives CASSKEAGARVAFF.

This rearrangement joins TRBV4-1 to TRBJ2-5; 11 bases map to TRBD2. Germline trimming cut 0 bases from V and 5 bases from J; bases unmatched to any gene: 11. This CDR3 is 18 amino acids long. Germline V lookup: CDR1 MGHRA, CDR2 YSYEKL. The DNA for the CDR3 is TGCGCCAGCAGCCAAGATCTAGCCTTAGCGGGAGGGCAGGAGACCCAGTACTTC. Translated, it gives CASSQDLALAGGQETQYF.

A few counts support this clonotype. The chain uses TRBV10-3 and TRBJ2-7; D gene unclear. Germline V gene lookup returns CDR1 ENHRY and CDR2 SYGVKD. V lost 2 bases to trimming and J lost 0 bases, with 8 bases between them. The length of the CDR3 is 14 residues. CDR3: CAISEGSASYEQYF. The CDR3 DNA is TGTGCCATCAGTGAGGGATCGGCCTCCTACGAGCAGTACTTC.

The chain couples TRBV7-2 to TRBJ2-1; TRBD2 agrees at 14 bases. J lost 2 bases, V lost 6 bases, and 18 bases had no gene match. This CDR3 is 21 amino acids long. The germline V gene encodes CDR1 SGHTA and CDR2 FQGNSA. The CDR3: CASSPIPPGLAGAGTYNEQFF. Written as DNA, the CDR3 is TGTGCCAGCAGTCCCATACCCCCGGGACTAGCGGGAGCGGGTACCTACAATGAGCAGTTCTTC.

This clonotype has a handful of counts. This chain links TRBV2 with TRBJ2-7, with 8 bases fitting TRBD1. The CDR3 has 15 residues. V was pared by 2 bases and J by 2 bases, with 5 bases of the junction left unmatched. CDR1 is SNHLY and CDR2 is FYNNEI in the germline V gene. The CDR3 region is CASSETDRDPYEQYF. The CDR3 DNA reads as TGTGCCAGCAGTGAAACGGACAGGGATCCCTACGAGCAGTACTTC.

V gene TRBV7-2 combines with J gene TRBJ1-5, with a tentative D call TRBD1 (5 bases). The CDR3 consists of 17 residues. V lost 0 bases and J lost 4, with 16 bases in between. Looked up from germline, CDR1 is SGHTA and CDR2 is FQGNSA. CDR3 in DNA: TGTGCCAGCAGCTTAGCGCCAACGCCCGGGGGGAATCAGCCCCAGCATTTT. Its translation: CASSLAPTPGGNQPQHF.

This clonotype was recorded only once. The rearrangement joins TRBV20-1 to TRBJ2-3; no firm D call. V was trimmed by 1 base and J by 4 bases, leaving 12 bases between them. CDR3 length: 14 amino acids. The germline CDR1 and CDR2 sequences are DFQATT and SNEGSKA (reference sequence). CDR3 nucleotide sequence: TGCAGTGCTAGAGCAGCAGATCGCGCAGATACGCAGTATTTT. It encodes CSARAADRADTQYF.

The V gene is TRBV20-1, the J gene TRBJ2-5; weak D call: TRBD2 (5 bases). V gave up 6 bases and J gave up 5 bases, with 13 bases separating them. The germline CDR1 and CDR2 sequences are DFQATT and SNEGSKA (reference sequence). The CDR3 loop spans 12 amino acids. The CDR3 here is CSAPSPGETQYF. Written as DNA, the CDR3 is TGCAGTGCCCCCAGTCCGGGGGAGACCCAGTACTTC.

This clonotype was seen many times. This chain joins TRBV2 and TRBJ2-1, with D tentatively TRBD2 (5 bases). Germline CDR1 SNHLY, CDR2 FYNNEI. The V and J ends lost 1 base and 8 bases respectively, with 12 bases between them. The CDR3 contains 14 residues. Here the CDR3 reads CASSEVGLADEQFF. DNA for the CDR3: TGTGCCAGCAGTGAAGTAGGGCTAGCCGATGAGCAGTTCTTC.

The V gene is TRBV5-1, the J gene TRBJ1-1; no reliable D call. V lost 0 bases, J lost 5 bases, and 11 bases lay in between. The CDR3 length is 14 residues. Germline lookup yields CDR1 SGHRS and CDR2 YFSETQ. The CDR3 sequence: CASSLGRSWTEAFF. Here the CDR3 DNA reads TGCGCCAGCAGCTTGGGTAGGTCGTGGACTGAAGCTTTCTTT. The full variable domain, with the rest looked up from reference TRBV5-1 and TRBJ1-1, is KAGVTQTPRYLIKTRGQQVTLSCSPISGHRSVSWYQQTPGQGLQFLFEYFSETQRNKGNFPGRFSGRQFSNSRSEMNVSTLELGDSALYLCASSLGRSWTEAFFGQGTRLTVV.

This chain joins TRBV12-3 or TRBV12-4 and TRBJ2-3, with D tentatively TRBD1 (6 bases). The V end lost 7 bases, the J end lost 6 bases, and 20 bases lay between the germline ends. The CDR3 has 15 residues. The CDR3, as DNA: TGTGCCAGCACCCAATCCGGGACATGGGGGGATACGCAGTATTTT. This translates into CASTQSGTWGDTQYF.

This chain uses TRBV19 with TRBJ2-3; D is ambiguous. CDR1 is LNHDA, CDR2 SQIVND, per germline (reference sequence). V lost 7 bases and J lost 1, with 15 bases in between. The CDR3 totals 15 residues. CDR3 DNA sequence: TGTGCCAGTACCCGGACCTTATGGGGCACAGATACGCAGTATTTT. Its translation is CASTRTLWGTDTQYF.

This clonotype occurred a few times. This chain's CDR3 is CAWSEGLAGGETQYF. In DNA, the CDR3 is TGTGCCTGGAGTGAGGGACTAGCGGGAGGTGAGACCCAGTACTTC. The V call is TRBV30, the J call TRBJ2-5, with 15 nucleotides matching TRBD2. This CDR3 has 15 amino acids. Germline lookup yields CDR1 GTSNPN and CDR2 SVGIG (reference sequence). The V and J ends lost 1 base and 5 bases, in that order; junction bases with no gene match: 2.

This clonotype was counted a few times. The gene calls are TRBV29-1 and TRBJ2-7; possible D gene TRBD1, 6 bases. CDR1 SQVTM and CDR2 ANQGSEA come from the germline V gene. Trimming removed 5 bases at V and 1 base at J, with 9 bases between. This CDR3 has 12 residues. The CDR3 bases are TGCAGCGTTCTACAGGGTTCCTACGAGCAGTACTTC. Its protein is CSVLQGSYEQYF.

The table lists this clonotype with a count of one. J is TRBJ1-1 and V is TRBV10-2; D not certain. Germline V gene lookup returns CDR1 WSHSY and CDR2 SAAADI. This CDR3 is built from 13 residues. The V end lost 5 bases, the J end lost 5 bases, and 12 bases lay between the germline ends. CDR3 residues: CASSPTFGTEAFF. CDR3 DNA: TGCGCCAGCAGTCCTACCTTTGGGACTGAAGCTTTCTTT.

Points on this clonotype: A much larger clone lies one base from this, so it may be a read error. The chain employs TRBV19 and TRBJ1-1, with D maybe TRBD1 (5 bases). The germline V gene has CDR1 LNHDA and CDR2 SQIVND (reference sequence). The CDR3 length is 14 residues. The CDR3 DNA reads as TGTGCCAGTAGTATCAGTCAGGGAAGCACTGAAGTTTTCTTT. Translating it yields CASSISQGSTEVFF.